This TCR beta chain is drawn from a study of blood T cell repertoires in COVID-19. Overall study context: Sites in the United States, Italy and Spain provided acute and convalescent COVID-19 samples.

With 3 bases removed from V and 7 bases from J, the gap between germline ends came to 22 bases. Germline assignment: CDR1 DFQATT and CDR2 SNEGSKA (reference sequence). CDR3 length: 15 residues. Measured with immunoSEQ multiplex PCR; TCRdb has only the in-frame clones, and not every one. The data contain about 75,000 clones, 65% to 90% of them singletons. The chain carries TRBV20-1 and TRBJ2-7; maybe TRBD2 (6 bases). Sequencing input: peripheral blood. This TCR was sampled from a woman aged 45-65 years with acute or convalescent COVID-19. The DNA for the CDR3 is TGCAGTGCTAGTGTAGGCGGGATGCTGAGGGGAGAGCAGTACTTC. Translating gives CSASVGGMLRGEQYF.